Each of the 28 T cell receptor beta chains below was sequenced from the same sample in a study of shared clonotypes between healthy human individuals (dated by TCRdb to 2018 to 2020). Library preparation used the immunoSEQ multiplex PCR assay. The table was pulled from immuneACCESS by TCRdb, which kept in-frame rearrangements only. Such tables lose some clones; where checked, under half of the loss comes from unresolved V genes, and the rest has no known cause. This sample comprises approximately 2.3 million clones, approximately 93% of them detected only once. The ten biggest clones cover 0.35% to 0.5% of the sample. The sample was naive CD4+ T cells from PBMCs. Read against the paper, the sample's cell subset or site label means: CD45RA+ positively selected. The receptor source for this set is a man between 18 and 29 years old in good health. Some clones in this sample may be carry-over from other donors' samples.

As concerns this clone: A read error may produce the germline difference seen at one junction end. CDR3: CASSKGTPASLNF. The DNA of the CDR3 is TGTGCCAGCAGCAAAGGGACTCCCGCCTCGCTAAATTTC. The rearrangement uses TRBV7-2 and TRBJ2-7, with D maybe TRBD2 (6 bases). Germline assignment: CDR1 SGHTA and CDR2 FQGNSA. This CDR3 is 13 amino acids long.

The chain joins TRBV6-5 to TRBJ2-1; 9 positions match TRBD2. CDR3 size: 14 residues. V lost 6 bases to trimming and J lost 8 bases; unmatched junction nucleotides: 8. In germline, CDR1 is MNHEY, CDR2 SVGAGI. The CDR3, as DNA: TGTGCCAGCAGGTCTAGCGGGGCCCCACATGAGCAGTTCTTC. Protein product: CASRSSGAPHEQFF.

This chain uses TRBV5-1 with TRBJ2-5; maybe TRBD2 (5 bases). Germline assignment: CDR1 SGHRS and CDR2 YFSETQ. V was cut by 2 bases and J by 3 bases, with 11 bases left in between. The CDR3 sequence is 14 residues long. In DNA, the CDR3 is TGCGCCAGCAGCTTCTGGACGGAGGAAGAGACCCAGTACTTC. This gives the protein CASSFWTEEETQYF.

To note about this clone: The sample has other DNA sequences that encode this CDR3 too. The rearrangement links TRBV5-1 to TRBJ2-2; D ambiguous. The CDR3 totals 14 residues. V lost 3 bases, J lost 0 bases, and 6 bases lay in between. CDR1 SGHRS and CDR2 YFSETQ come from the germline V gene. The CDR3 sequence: CASSSQANTGELFF. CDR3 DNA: TGCGCCAGCAGCTCCCAGGCGAACACCGGGGAGCTGTTTTTT.

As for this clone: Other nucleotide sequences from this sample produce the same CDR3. The CDR3 sequence: CASSEALGGTEAFF. CDR3 bases: TGTGCCAGCAGTGAAGCGCTAGGGGGCACTGAAGCTTTCTTT. V and J are TRBV6-1 and TRBJ1-1, with D possibly TRBD1 on 6 matching bases. Germline V lookup: CDR1 MNHNS, CDR2 SASEGT. The CDR3 is 14 residues long. V was cut by 0 bases and J by 4 bases, with 9 bases left in between.

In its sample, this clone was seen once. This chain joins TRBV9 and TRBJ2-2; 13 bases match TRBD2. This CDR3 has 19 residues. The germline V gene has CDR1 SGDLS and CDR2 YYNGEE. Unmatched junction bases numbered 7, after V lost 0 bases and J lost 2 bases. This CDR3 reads CASSVETSGRAVNTGELFF. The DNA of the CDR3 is TGTGCCAGCAGCGTAGAAACTAGCGGGAGGGCCGTAAACACCGGGGAGCTGTTTTTT.

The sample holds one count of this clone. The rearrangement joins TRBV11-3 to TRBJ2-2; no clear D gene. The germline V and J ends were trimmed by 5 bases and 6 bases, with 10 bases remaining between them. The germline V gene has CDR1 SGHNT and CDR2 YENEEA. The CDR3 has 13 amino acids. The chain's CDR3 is CASSPLTPGELFF. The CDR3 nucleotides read TGTGCCAGCAGCCCCCTTACGCCCGGGGAGCTGTTTTTT.

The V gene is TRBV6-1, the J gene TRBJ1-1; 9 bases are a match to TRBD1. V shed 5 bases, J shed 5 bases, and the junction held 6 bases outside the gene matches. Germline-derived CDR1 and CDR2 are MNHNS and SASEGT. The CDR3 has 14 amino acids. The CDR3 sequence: CASSQQGAWTEAFF. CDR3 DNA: TGTGCCAGCAGTCAACAGGGGGCCTGGACTGAAGCTTTCTTT.

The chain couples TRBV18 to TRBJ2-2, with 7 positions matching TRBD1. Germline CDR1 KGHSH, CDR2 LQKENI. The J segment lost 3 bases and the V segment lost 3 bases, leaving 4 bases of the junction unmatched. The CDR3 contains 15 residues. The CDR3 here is CASSPTGSDTGELFF. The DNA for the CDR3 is TGTGCCAGCTCACCGACAGGGTCGGACACCGGGGAGCTGTTTTTT.

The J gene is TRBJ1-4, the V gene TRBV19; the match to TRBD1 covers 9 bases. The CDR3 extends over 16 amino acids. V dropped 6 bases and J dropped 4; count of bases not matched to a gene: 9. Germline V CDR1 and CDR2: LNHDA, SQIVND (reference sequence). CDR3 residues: CASSGEPGQGNEKLFF. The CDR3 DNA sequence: TGTGCCAGTAGCGGGGAACCGGGACAGGGTAATGAAAAACTGTTTTTT.

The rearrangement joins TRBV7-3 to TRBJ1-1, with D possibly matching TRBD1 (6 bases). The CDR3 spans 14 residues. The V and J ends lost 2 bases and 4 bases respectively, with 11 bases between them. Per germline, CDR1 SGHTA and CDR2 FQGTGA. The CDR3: CASSLLGQTTEAFF. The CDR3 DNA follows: TGTGCCAGCAGCTTACTTGGACAGACCACTGAAGCTTTCTTT.

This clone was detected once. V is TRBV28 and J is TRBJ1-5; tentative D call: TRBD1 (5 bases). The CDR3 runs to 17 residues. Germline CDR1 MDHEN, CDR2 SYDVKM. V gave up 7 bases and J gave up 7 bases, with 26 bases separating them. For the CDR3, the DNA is TGTGCCAGCACTGTCCCCCAGGGACTCCCCTTGGTGCAGCCCCAGCATTTT. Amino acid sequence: CASTVPQGLPLVQPQHF.

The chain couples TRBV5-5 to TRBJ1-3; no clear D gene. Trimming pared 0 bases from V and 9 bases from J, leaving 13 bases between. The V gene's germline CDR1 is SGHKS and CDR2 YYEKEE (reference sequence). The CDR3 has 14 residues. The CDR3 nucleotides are TGTGCCAGCAGCTTGGACAGCTTGAGGACCACCATATATTTT. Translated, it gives CASSLDSLRTTIYF. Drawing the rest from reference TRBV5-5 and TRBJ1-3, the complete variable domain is DAGVTQSPTHLIKTRGQQVTLRCSPISGHKSVSWYQQVLGQGPQFIFQYYEKEERGRGNFPDRFSARQFPNYSSELNVNALLLGDSALYLCASSLDSLRTTIYFGEGSWLTVV.

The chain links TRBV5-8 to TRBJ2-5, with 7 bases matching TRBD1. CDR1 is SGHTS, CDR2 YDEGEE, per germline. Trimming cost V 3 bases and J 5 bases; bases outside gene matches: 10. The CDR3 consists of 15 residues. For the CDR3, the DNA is TGTGCCAGCAGCTATGGCGACAGGGTGGCGGAGACCCAGTACTTC. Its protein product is CASSYGDRVAETQYF.

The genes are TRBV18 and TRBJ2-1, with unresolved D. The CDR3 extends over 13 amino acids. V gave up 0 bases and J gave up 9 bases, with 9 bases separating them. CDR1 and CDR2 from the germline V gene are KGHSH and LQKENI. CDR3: CASSPPVSGEQFF. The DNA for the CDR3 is TGTGCCAGCTCACCACCGGTGTCTGGTGAGCAGTTCTTC. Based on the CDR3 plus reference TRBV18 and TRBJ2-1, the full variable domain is NAGVMQNPRHLVRRRGQEARLRCSPMKGHSHVYWYRQLPEEGLKFMVYLQKENIIDESGMPKERFSAEFPKEGPSILRIQQVVRGDSAAYFCASSPPVSGEQFFGPGTRLTVL.

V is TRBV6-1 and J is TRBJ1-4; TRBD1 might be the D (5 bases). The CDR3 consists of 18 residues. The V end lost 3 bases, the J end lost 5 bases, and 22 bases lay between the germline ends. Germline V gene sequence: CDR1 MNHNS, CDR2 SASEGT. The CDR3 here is CASSEGQGAGRTNEKLFF. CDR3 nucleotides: TGTGCCAGCAGTGAGGGGCAGGGCGCGGGACGTACGAATGAAAAACTGTTTTTT.

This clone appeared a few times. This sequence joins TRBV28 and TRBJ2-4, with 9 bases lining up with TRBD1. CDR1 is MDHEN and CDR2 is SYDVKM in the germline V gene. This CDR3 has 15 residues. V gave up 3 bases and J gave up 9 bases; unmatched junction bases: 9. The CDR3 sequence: CASSFFGTGSSIQYF. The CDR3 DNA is TGTGCCAGCAGTTTCTTCGGGACAGGGAGTAGCATTCAGTACTTC.

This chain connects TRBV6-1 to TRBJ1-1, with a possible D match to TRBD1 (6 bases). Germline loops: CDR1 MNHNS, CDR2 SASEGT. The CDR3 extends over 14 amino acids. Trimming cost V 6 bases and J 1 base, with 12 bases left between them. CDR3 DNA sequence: TGTGCCAGCAGAAGATCCAGGGGGAACACTGAAGCTTTCTTT. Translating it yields CASRRSRGNTEAFF.

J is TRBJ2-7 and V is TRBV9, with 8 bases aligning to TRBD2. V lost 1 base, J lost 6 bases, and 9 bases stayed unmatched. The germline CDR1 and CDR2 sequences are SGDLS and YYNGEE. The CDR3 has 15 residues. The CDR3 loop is CASSVHSLAGGEQYF. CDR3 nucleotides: TGTGCCAGCAGCGTACATAGTCTAGCGGGTGGCGAGCAGTACTTC.

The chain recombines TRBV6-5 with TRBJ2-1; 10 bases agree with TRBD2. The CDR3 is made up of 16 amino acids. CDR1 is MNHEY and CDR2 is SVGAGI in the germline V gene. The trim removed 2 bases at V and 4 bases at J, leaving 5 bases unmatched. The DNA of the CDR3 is TGTGCCAGCAGTTACGTCCCTAGCGGGGGTTACAATGAGCAGTTCTTC. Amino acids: CASSYVPSGGYNEQFF.

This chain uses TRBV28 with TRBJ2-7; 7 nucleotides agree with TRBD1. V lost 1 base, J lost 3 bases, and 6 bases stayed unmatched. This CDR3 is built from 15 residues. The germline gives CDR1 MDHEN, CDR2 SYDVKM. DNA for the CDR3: TGTGCCAGCAGTTTATCTGCGACAGGGCGCTACGAGCAGTACTTC. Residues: CASSLSATGRYEQYF. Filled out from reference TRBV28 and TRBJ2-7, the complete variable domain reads DVKVTQSSRYLVKRTGEKVFLECVQDMDHENMFWYRQDPGLGLRLIYFSYDVKMKEKGDIPEGYSVSREKKERFSLILESASTNQTSMYLCASSLSATGRYEQYFGPGTRLTVT.

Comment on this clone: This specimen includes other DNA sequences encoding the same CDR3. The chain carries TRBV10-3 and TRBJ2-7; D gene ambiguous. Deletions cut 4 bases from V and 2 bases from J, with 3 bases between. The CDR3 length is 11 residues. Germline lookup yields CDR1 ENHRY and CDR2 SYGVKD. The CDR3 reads CAISAAYEQYF. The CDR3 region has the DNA TGTGCCATCAGTGCAGCCTACGAGCAGTACTTC.

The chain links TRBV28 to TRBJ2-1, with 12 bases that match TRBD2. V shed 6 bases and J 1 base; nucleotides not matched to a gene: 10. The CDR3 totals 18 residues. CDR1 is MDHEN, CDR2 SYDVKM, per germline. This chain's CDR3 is CASSTGTSGLGSYNEQFF. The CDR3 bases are TGTGCCAGCAGCACCGGGACTAGCGGGCTGGGTTCCTACAATGAGCAGTTCTTC. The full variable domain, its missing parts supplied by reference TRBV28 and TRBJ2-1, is DVKVTQSSRYLVKRTGEKVFLECVQDMDHENMFWYRQDPGLGLRLIYFSYDVKMKEKGDIPEGYSVSREKKERFSLILESASTNQTSMYLCASSTGTSGLGSYNEQFFGPGTRLTVL.

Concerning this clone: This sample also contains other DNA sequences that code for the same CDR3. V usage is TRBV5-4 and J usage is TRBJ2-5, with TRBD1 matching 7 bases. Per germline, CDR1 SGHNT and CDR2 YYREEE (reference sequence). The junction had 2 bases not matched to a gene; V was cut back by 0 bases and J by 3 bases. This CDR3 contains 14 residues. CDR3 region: CASSLGQGKETQYF. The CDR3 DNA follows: TGTGCCAGCAGCTTGGGACAGGGTAAAGAGACCCAGTACTTC. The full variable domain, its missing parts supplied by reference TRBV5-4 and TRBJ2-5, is ETGVTQSPTHLIKTRGQQVTLRCSSQSGHNTVSWYQQALGQGPQFIFQYYREEENGRGNFPPRFSGLQFPNYSSELNVNALELDDSALYLCASSLGQGKETQYFGPGTRLLVL.

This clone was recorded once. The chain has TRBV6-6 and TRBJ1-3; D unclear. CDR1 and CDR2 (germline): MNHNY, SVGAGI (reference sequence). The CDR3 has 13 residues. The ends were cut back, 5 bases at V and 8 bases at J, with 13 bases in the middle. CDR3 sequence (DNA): TGTGCCAGCAGTAACGGGATGGCGGACACCATATATTTT. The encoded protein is CASSNGMADTIYF.

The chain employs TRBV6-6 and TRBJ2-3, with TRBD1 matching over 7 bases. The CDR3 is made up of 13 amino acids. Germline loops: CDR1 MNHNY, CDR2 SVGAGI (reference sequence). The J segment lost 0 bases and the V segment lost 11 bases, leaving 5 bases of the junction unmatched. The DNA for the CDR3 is TGTGCCGCGACGGGACAGAGCACAGATACGCAGTATTTT. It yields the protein CAATGQSTDTQYF.

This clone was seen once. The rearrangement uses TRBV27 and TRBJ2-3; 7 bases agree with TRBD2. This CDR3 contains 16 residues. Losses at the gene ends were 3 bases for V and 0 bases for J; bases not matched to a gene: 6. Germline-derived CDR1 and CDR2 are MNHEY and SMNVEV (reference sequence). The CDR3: CASSFRFSGSTDTQYF. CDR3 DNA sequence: TGTGCCAGCAGTTTCCGATTTAGCGGGAGCACAGATACGCAGTATTTT.

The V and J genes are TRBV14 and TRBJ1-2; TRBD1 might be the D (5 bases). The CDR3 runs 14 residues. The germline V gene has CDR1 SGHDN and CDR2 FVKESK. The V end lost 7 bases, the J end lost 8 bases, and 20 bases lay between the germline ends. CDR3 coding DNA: TGTGCCAGCACTGGACAAATTGCGTCGCGGGGCTACACCTTC. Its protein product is CASTGQIASRGYTF. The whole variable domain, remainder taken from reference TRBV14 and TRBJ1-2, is EAGVTQFPSHSVIEKGQTVTLRCDPISGHDNLYWYRRVMGKEIKFLLHFVKESKQDESGMPNNRFLAERTGGTYSTLKVQPAELEDSGVYFCASTGQIASRGYTFGSGTRLTVV.